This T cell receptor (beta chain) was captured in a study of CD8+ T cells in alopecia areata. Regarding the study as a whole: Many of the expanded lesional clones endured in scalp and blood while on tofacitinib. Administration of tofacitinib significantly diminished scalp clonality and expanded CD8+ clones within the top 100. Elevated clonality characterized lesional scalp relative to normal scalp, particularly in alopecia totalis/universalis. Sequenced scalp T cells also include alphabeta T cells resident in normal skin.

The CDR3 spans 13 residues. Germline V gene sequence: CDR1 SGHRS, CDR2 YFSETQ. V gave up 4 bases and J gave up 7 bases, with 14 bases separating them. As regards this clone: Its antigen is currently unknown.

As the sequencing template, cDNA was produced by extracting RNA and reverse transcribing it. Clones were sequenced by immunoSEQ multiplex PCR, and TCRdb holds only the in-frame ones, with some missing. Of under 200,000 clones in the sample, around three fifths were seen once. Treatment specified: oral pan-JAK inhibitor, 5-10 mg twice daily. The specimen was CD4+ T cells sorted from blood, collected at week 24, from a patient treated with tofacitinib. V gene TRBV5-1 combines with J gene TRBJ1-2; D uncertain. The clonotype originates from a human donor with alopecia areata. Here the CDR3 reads CASSTENRGGYTF. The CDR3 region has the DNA TGCGCCAGCAGCACAGAGAACAGAGGTGGCTACACCTTC.